One sample yielded the 17 T cell receptor beta chains listed below, sequenced in a study of blood T cell repertoires in COVID-19. TCRdb's table, derived via immunoSEQ multiplex PCR, lists solely in-frame clones and lacks some. The profile covers around 130,000 clones, with about 90% appearing a single time and more than 3.5% taken by the ten largest. Source material: peripheral blood. These receptors were taken from a woman aged 55 to 70 with acute or convalescent COVID-19.

This clone was counted only a few times. The rearrangement joins TRBV19 to TRBJ2-5; TRBD2 matches at 14 bases. This CDR3 has 21 amino acids. Germline V gene data show CDR1 as LNHDA and CDR2 as SQIVND (reference sequence). V shed 4 bases, J shed 5 bases, and the junction held 21 bases outside the gene matches. CDR3 residues: CASSNARTGSGTSGRRETQYF. The CDR3 DNA sequence: TGTGCCAGTAGTAACGCCAGGACAGGGTCCGGGACTAGCGGGAGAAGGGAGACCCAGTACTTC.

The V and J genes are TRBV5-1 and TRBJ1-6, with D possibly TRBD1 on 5 matching bases. With 0 bases removed from V and 7 bases from J, the gap between germline ends came to 14 bases. The CDR3 sequence is 16 residues long. The germline V gene encodes CDR1 SGHRS and CDR2 YFSETQ. The CDR3 region is CASSLDGTGENSPLHF. The DNA for the CDR3 is TGCGCCAGCAGCTTGGACGGGACGGGAGAAAATTCACCCCTCCACTTT.

The chain joins TRBV24-1 to TRBJ2-1, with TRBD2 as a possible D gene (10 bases). The V gene lost 4 bases and the J gene lost 3 bases, with 33 bases spanning the gap. Germline CDR1 is KGHDR and CDR2 is SFDVKD. The CDR3 loop spans 22 amino acids. In DNA form, the CDR3 reads TGTGCCACCAGTGACCCTACGCCTACAGGGGGCGTAGCGGGAGGTCACTACAATGAGCAGTTCTTC. This translates into CATSDPTPTGGVAGGHYNEQFF.

The V and J genes are TRBV5-1 and TRBJ2-2; 13 bases match TRBD2. Losses at the gene ends were 4 bases for V and 4 bases for J; bases not matched to a gene: 4. The CDR3 contains 16 residues. From germline, CDR1 is SGHRS and CDR2 YFSETQ. DNA of the CDR3: TGCGCCAGCAGCGGCGGGACTAGCGGGATCACCGGGGAGCTGTTTTTT. Its protein is CASSGGTSGITGELFF.

This clone was picked up one time. V is TRBV6-5 and J is TRBJ1-2, with a tentative D call TRBD1 (6 bases). Germline CDR1 reads MNHEY; CDR2 reads SVGAGI. The V and J ends lost 7 bases and 5 bases respectively, with 14 bases between them. This CDR3 contains 13 residues. For the CDR3, the DNA is TGTGCCAGCACAACCGGGACACCATATGGCTACACCTTC. Translating gives CASTTGTPYGYTF.

The rearrangement uses TRBV20-1 and TRBJ2-1; 9 bases line up with TRBD1. The CDR3 is 17 amino acids. The J segment lost 4 bases and the V segment lost 3 bases, leaving 13 bases of the junction unmatched. Germline assignment: CDR1 DFQATT and CDR2 SNEGSKA (reference sequence). The CDR3 here is CSASNQGGTGRYNEQFF. CDR3 coding DNA: TGCAGTGCTAGTAACCAGGGGGGGACAGGGAGGTACAATGAGCAGTTCTTC.

The rearrangement links TRBV19 to TRBJ2-7, with 13 bases fitting TRBD2. The length of the CDR3 is 20 residues. The germline V gene encodes CDR1 LNHDA and CDR2 SQIVND (reference sequence). V was clipped by 5 bases and J by 6 bases; unmatched bases: 22. As DNA, the CDR3 is TGTGCCAGTAGTTCGGTGACTCTTCCCGGGACTAGCGGGGCCCTAGGCGAGCAGTACTTC. This sequence encodes CASSSVTLPGTSGALGEQYF.

This clone was seen just once. J is TRBJ1-1 and V is TRBV18; D uncertain. CDR1 and CDR2 from the germline V gene are KGHSH and LQKENI. The CDR3 spans 16 residues. V was clipped by 0 bases and J by 2 bases, with 13 bases between them. CDR3 region: CASSPPSPGPNTEAFF. In DNA form, the CDR3 reads TGTGCCAGCTCACCACCGAGCCCAGGTCCTAACACTGAAGCTTTCTTT.

This clone showed up just once. This sequence joins TRBV10-3 and TRBJ2-1, with 10 bases lining up with TRBD2. CDR3 size: 15 residues. Looked up from germline, CDR1 is ENHRY and CDR2 is SYGVKD. Losses at the gene ends were 6 bases for V and 10 bases for J; bases not matched to a gene: 12. The CDR3 DNA sequence: TGTGCCATCAGGGAGGCTAGCGGGAGATCGGTGGAGCAGTTCTTC. Encoded protein: CAIREASGRSVEQFF.

V gene TRBV5-1 combines with J gene TRBJ1-1, with 7 bases that match TRBD1. Germline V gene sequence: CDR1 SGHRS, CDR2 YFSETQ. The CDR3 is 15 residues long. Losses at the gene ends were 0 bases for V and 4 bases for J; bases not matched to a gene: 6. CDR3 coding DNA: TGCGCCAGCAGCTTGGTATCGGGACAGAGCACTGAAGCTTTCTTT. Amino acid sequence: CASSLVSGQSTEAFF.

This sequence joins TRBV5-1 and TRBJ1-1, with D possibly matching TRBD1 (6 bases). Germline values: CDR1 SGHRS, CDR2 YFSETQ. The CDR3 is 15 amino acids. V was trimmed by 4 bases and J by 1 base, leaving 14 bases between them. This chain's CDR3 is CASSTQGLENTEAFF. The DNA of the CDR3 is TGCGCCAGCAGCACACAGGGTCTCGAGAACACTGAAGCTTTCTTT.

The chain has TRBV27 and TRBJ2-3, with 9 bases aligning to TRBD2. CDR3 length: 15 amino acids. Germline lookup yields CDR1 MNHEY and CDR2 SMNVEV (reference sequence). The ends lost 5 bases at V and 1 base at J; junction bases unmatched: 4. CDR3 coding DNA: TGTGCCAGCAGTCCCCGGACTAGCGGCACAGATACGCAGTATTTT. Protein: CASSPRTSGTDTQYF.

The V call is TRBV5-1, the J call TRBJ2-1; TRBD2 aligns across 11 bases. Trimming cost V 4 bases and J 9 bases; bases outside gene matches: 15. The CDR3 contains 17 residues. The germline CDR1 and CDR2 sequences are SGHRS and YFSETQ. The DNA for the CDR3 is TGCGCCAGCAGCCAAGGAGGTAGCGGGAGGGGCTTGGGTGAGCAGTTCTTC. Encoded protein: CASSQGGSGRGLGEQFF.

This sequence joins TRBV19 and TRBJ2-3; TRBD2 aligns across 7 bases. The CDR3 covers 14 residues. Trimming at V came to 3 bases and at J to 1 base, leaving 1 base not matched to a gene. Per germline, CDR1 LNHDA and CDR2 SQIVND (reference sequence). Here the CDR3 DNA reads TGTGCCAGTAGTATTCGGGGGGGCACAGATACGCAGTATTTT. Its protein product is CASSIRGGTDTQYF.

This clone was observed once. The chain employs TRBV3-1 (or the pseudogene TRBV3-2) and TRBJ1-1; perhaps TRBD1 as D (6 bases). The CDR3 is made up of 14 amino acids. Germline V CDR1 and CDR2: LGHDT, YNNKEL (reference sequence). V was pared by 8 bases and J by 1 base, with 14 bases between. CDR3 sequence reads: CASHRSTGNTEAFF. In DNA form, the CDR3 reads TGTGCCAGCCACCGCTCGACAGGGAACACTGAAGCTTTCTTT.

V gene TRBV2 combines with J gene TRBJ1-6; D unclear. The CDR3 has 14 residues. Germline loops: CDR1 SNHLY, CDR2 FYNNEI. The V gene lost 6 bases and the J gene lost 8 bases, with 14 bases spanning the gap. In DNA, the CDR3 is TGTGCCAGCAGGGTCCAGGCAATAGATTCACCCCTCCACTTT. It encodes CASRVQAIDSPLHF.

The count of this clone is one. V and J are TRBV6-5 and TRBJ1-1; D remains ambiguous. V dropped 2 bases and J dropped 7 bases, with 8 bases sitting between them. CDR1 MNHEY and CDR2 SVGAGI come from the germline V gene. The CDR3 runs 12 residues. The CDR3 spells CASSYRVHEAFF. The CDR3, as DNA: TGTGCCAGCAGTTACCGGGTCCATGAAGCTTTCTTT.